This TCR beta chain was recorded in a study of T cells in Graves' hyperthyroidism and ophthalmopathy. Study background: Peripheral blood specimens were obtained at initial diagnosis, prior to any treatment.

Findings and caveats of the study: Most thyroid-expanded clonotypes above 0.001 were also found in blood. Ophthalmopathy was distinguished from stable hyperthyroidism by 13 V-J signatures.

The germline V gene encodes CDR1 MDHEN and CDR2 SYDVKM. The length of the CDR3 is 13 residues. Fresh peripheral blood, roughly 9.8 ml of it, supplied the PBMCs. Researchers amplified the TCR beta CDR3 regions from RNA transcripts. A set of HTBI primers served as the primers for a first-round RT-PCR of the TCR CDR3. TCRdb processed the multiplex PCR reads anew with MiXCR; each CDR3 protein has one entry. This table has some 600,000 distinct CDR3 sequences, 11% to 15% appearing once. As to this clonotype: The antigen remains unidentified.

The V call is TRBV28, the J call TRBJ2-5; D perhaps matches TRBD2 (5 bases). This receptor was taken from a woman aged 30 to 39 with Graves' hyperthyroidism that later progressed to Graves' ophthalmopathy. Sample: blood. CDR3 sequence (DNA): TGTGCGACCCGGGTAGAGGGAAACGAGACCCAGTACTTC. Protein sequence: CATRVEGNETQYF.